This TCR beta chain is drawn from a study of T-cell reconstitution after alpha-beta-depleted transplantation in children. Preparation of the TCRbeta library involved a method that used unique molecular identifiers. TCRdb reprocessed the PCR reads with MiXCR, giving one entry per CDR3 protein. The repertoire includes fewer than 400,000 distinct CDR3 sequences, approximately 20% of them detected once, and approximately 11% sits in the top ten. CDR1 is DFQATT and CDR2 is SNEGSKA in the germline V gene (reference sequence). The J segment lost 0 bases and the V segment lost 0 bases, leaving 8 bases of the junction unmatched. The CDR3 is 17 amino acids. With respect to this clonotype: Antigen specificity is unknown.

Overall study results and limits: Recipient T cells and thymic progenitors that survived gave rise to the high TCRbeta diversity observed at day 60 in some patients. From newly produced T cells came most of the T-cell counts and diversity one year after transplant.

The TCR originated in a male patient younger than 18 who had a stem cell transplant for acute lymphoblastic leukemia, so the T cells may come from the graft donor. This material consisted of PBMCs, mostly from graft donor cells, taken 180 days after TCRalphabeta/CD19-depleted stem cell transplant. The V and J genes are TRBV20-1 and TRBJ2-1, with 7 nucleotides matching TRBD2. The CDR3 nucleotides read TGCAGTGCTAGAGATCCCAAACTAGCGAACTCCTACAATGAGCAGTTCTTC. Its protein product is CSARDPKLANSYNEQFF.